The TCR beta chain described here comes from a study of blood T cell repertoires in COVID-19. Study context: COVID-19 samples, acute and convalescent, were from the United States, Italy and Spain.

The germline V gene has CDR1 MGHRA and CDR2 YSYEKL. There are 16 residues in the CDR3. Source study methods: Amplification with reference gene primers provided the estimates of nucleated cell counts. This table comes from immunoSEQ multiplex PCR, and its TCRdb copy is limited to in-frame clones, with some not included. The V and J calls and clone size are taken from that table; D and trimming were inferred from the DNA. The data show 25,000 to 30,000 clones, roughly 90% seen once. In the case of this clone: At one end, the junction sequence differs from germline, possibly due to a read error.

The sequence derives from a human donor in a cohort sampled during active COVID-19. Sequencing was carried out using peripheral blood. The rearrangement links TRBV4-1 to TRBJ2-4, with 14 nucleotides matching TRBD2. The CDR3 sequence is CASSQETSGGGNVQYF. DNA for the CDR3: TGCGCCAGCAGCCAAGAGACTAGCGGGGGGGGAAACGTTCAGTACTTC.